This T cell receptor beta chain was captured by sequencing in a study of CD8+ T cells in alopecia areata. Study at large: Treated patients received oral tofacitinib, 5 to 10 mg twice daily.

Remarks on this clone: The antigen is undetermined.

Study-wide results and caveats: Normal scalp had lower clonality than lesional scalp, with alopecia totalis/universalis lesions showing this most strongly. Against the mouse data, patients shared TCRs less clearly, possibly for HLA reasons.

Lesional scalp tissue (obtained by punch biopsy) and peripheral blood were collected from alopecia areata patients. The CDR3 spans 13 residues. The ends were cut back, 6 bases at V and 8 bases at J, with 16 bases in the middle. Germline values: CDR1 SQVTM, CDR2 ANQGSEA. cDNA serving as the sequencing template came from extracted, reverse transcribed RNA. The repertoire was sequenced with immunoSEQ multiplex PCR; TCRdb's copy has only in-frame clones and lacks some. The data hold approximately 150,000 clones, with roughly 48% observed a single time. This sequence joins TRBV29-1 and TRBJ1-4, with D possibly TRBD1 on 5 matching bases. This clonotype was sampled from a human donor with alopecia areata. What was sequenced was CD4+ T cells sorted from blood. CDR3 protein: CSVARELGEKLFF. CDR3 coding DNA: TGCAGCGTCGCCAGGGAGCTCGGGGAAAAACTGTTTTTT.